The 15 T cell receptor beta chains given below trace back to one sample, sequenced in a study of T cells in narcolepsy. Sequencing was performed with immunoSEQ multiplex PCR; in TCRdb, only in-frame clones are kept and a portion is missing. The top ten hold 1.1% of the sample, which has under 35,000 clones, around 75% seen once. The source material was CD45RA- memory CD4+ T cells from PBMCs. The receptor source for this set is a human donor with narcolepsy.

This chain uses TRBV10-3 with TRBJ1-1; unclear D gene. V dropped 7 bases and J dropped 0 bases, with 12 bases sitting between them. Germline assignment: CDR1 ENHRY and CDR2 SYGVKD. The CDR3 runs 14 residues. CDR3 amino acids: CAIKDGGMNTEAFF. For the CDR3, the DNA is TGTGCCATCAAGGACGGTGGTATGAACACTGAAGCTTTCTTT.

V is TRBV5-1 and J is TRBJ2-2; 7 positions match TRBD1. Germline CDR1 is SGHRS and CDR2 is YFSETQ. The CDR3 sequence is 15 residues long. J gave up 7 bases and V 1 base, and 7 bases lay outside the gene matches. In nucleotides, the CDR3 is TGCGCCAGCAGCTTGACAGGGGTCGAAATCGGGGAGCTGTTTTTT. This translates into CASSLTGVEIGELFF.

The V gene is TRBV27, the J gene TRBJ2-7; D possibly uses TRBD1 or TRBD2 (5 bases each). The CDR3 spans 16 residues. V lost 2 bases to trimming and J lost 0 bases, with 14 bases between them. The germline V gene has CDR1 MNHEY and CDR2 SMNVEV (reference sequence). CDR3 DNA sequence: TGTGCCAGCAGTTTAAAGGGACCGACGAGCTCCTACGAGCAGTACTTC. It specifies CASSLKGPTSSYEQYF.

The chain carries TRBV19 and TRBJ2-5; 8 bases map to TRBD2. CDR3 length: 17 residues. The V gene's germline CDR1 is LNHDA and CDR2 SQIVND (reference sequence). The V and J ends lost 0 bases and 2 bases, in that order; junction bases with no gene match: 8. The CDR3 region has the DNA TGTGCCAGTAGTATAGATGGTTTAGCGGGGACGCAAGAGACCCAGTACTTC. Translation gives CASSIDGLAGTQETQYF.

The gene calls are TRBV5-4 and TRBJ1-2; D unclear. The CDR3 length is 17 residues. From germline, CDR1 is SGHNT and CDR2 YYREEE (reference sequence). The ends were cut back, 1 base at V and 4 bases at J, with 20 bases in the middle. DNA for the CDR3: TGTGCCAGCAGCTTGAACCCCACTGACGGCTCCCGCTATGGCTACACCTTC. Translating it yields CASSLNPTDGSRYGYTF.

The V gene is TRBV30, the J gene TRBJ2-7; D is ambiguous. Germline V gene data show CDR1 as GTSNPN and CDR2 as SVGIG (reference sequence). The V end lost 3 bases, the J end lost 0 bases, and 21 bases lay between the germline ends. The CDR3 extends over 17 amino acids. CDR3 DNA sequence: TGTGCCTGGAGGGCTGCTGTGAAACCCCTAAACTCCTACGAGCAGTACTTC. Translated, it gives CAWRAAVKPLNSYEQYF.

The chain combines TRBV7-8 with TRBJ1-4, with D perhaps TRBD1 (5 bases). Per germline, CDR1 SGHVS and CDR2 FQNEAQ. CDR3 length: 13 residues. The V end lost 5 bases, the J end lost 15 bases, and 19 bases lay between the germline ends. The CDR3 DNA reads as TGTGCCAGCAGCCCGTCCGGGACCTTCGCGATGTTTTTT. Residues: CASSPSGTFAMFF.

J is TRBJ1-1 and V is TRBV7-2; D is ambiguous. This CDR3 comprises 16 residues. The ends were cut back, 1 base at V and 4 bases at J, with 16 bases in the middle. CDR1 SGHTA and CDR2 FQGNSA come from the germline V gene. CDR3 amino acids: CASSLGSVTSGTEAFF. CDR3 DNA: TGTGCCAGCAGCTTAGGAAGTGTGACATCGGGCACTGAAGCTTTCTTT.

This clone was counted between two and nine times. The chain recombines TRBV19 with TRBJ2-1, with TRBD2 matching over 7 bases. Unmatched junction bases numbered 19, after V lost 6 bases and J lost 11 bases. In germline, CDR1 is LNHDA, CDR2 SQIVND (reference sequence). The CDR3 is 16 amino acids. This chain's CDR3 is CASRIGTRRGELKQFF. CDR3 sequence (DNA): TGTGCCAGTAGAATCGGAACCCGCCGGGGGGAATTAAAGCAGTTCTTC. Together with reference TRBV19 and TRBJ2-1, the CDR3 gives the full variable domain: DGGITQSPKYLFRKEGQNVTLSCEQNLNHDAMYWYRQDPGQGLRLIYYSQIVNDFQKGDIAEGYSVSREKKESFPLTVTSAQKNPTAFYLCASRIGTRRGELKQFFGPGTRLTVL.

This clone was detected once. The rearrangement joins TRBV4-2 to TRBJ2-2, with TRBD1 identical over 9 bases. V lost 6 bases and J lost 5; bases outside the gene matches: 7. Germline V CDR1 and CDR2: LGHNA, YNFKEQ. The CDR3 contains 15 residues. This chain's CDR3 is CASSPQGQGTGELFF. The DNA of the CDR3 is TGTGCCAGCAGTCCCCAAGGACAGGGGACCGGGGAGCTGTTTTTT.

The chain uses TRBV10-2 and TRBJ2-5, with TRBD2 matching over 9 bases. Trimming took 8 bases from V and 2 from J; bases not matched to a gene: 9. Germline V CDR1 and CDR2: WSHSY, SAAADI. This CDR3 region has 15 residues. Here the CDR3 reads CASGGTSSPQETQYF. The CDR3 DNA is TGCGCCAGCGGAGGGACTAGCAGTCCTCAAGAGACCCAGTACTTC.

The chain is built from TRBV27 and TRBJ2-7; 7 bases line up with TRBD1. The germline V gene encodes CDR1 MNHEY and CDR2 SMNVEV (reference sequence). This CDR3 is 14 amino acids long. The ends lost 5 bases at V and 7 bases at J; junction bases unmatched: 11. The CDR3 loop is CASSPGTVQGEQYF. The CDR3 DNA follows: TGTGCCAGCAGTCCCGGGACAGTTCAAGGGGAGCAGTACTTC.

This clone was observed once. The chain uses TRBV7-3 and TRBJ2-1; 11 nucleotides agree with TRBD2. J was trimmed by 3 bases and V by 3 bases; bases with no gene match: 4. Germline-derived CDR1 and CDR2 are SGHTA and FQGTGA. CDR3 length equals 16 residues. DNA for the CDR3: TGTGCCAGCAGCTTCTCAACTAGCGGGGGCTACAATGAGCAGTTCTTC. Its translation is CASSFSTSGGYNEQFF.

CDR3 sequence: CASSRWGTDTQYF. The CDR3 nucleotides read TGTGCCAGCAGCCGCTGGGGCACAGATACGCAGTATTTT. This chain connects TRBV14 to TRBJ2-3, with D uncertain. CDR1 is SGHDN and CDR2 is FVKESK in the germline V gene. This CDR3 region has 13 residues. The V end was cut by 4 bases, the J end by 1 base, with 6 bases between.

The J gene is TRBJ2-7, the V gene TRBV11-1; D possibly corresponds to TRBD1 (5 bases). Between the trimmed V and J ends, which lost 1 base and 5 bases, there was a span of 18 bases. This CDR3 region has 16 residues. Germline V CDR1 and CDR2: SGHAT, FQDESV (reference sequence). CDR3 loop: CASSLVRGAWGDEQYF. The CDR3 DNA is TGTGCCAGCAGCTTAGTACGAGGAGCGTGGGGCGACGAGCAGTACTTC.